The present TCR beta chain was sequenced within a study of shared clonotypes between healthy human individuals (dated by TCRdb to about 2020). Regarding the study in general: The cohort comprised a couple of women and a few men aged 18 to 49 years. Per donor, leukapheresis produced somewhere between about 0.85 and 10 billion PBMCs. Different laboratories and diverse techniques were used to prepare libraries and sequence TCR repertoires, to increase sequencing depth and limit assay-specific biases. For each donor, three plates each were used for CD4 naive and CD4 memory, two plates were used for CD8 naive, and one plate was used for CD8 memory. The study deeply sequenced blood TCR repertoires of several healthy adults to estimate repertoire size and the extent of clonotype sharing between individuals.

Using the deep immunoSEQ assay, multiplex PCR amplified TCR CDR3 regions from genomic DNA. Extracted genomic DNA from each cell subset was distributed evenly across all wells of several immunoSEQ 96-well plates, and each plate was treated as a replicate. For sorted subsets, each replicate PCR was loaded with 200 ng genomic DNA, equivalent to roughly 30,000 T cell genomes. Purified libraries were quantified with a Qubit 3.0 fluorometer, sized on a Bioanalyzer 2100, and re-quantified with the KAPA Library Quantification kit. Every immunoSEQ 96-well plate was sequenced on a separate single-read 150-cycle Illumina NextSeq 550 flow cell. The paper's processing steps were these. The immunoSEQ output contained only junctional sequences without quality scores, so filtering could not match that applied to full-length reads. To assign V/J genes and CDR3, sequences were annotated using PyIR, a Python wrapper for IgBLAST v1.9, with IMGT germline references. Reads were removed for weak V/J assignments (E-value above 1e-6), missing CDR3, stop codons, out-of-frame junctions, or ambiguous translated residues. V3J clonotypes were defined as sequences sharing the same inferred V gene, J gene, and CDR3 amino acid sequence. Percentage overlap between repertoires was computed as shared unique clonotypes divided by the size of the smaller repertoire. RTK rarefaction, the Chao1 estimator, and Recon v2.1 estimates of unobserved clonotypes were used to assess repertoire richness. Generation probabilities for all TCRbeta clonotypes obtained by the gDNA method from a few donors were computed using OLGA. TCRdb provides this immuneACCESS table in a form limited to in-frame rearrangements. Some clones are lacking; in checked studies, under half of them reflect an unresolved V gene, and why the rest are absent is not known. Clone size and the V and J calls come from that table; the DNA yielded D and trimming. A total of about 1.9 million clones appear in this sample, 93% of them only once. Around 1.7% of the sample goes to the ten largest clones.

CD8 naive samples were obtained by positive selection for CCR7 among CD45RO-negative cells, yielding a CD45RA+CCR7+ population from which TemRA cells were excluded. The donors were healthy, HIV-negative adults with no recently reported acute infections or vaccinations. All donors were Caucasian adults living in Nashville, Tennessee, USA. After blood collection by leukapheresis, PBMCs were isolated using Ficoll-Histopaque density gradient centrifugation and then cryopreserved in the vapor phase of liquid nitrogen. Analytical flow cytometry was used to check the purity and quantity of every magnetically sorted T cell population. Genomic DNA was isolated from every sorted fraction and measured by UV absorbance on a Nanodrop 2000c. The germline V gene provides CDR1 SGDLS and CDR2 YYNGEE. Spanning cysteine to phenylalanine, the CDR3 consists of 14 amino acids. Only CDR3 DNA is held: 42 bases, read in frame from base 1. Between the V and J ends, shortened by 5 bases and 0 bases respectively, the junction contains 6 bases.

A remark on this clone: The antigen it recognizes is unknown. No per-base quality is available; no much larger clone lies one base away. The same CDR3 is also encoded by other DNA sequences in this sample.

Here is what the overall study found, with its caveats: Because the study included only a small number of donors, the genetic and exposure-history diversity represented was limited. Only blood was sampled, and tissue TCR repertoires likely differ from those in blood. Higher generation probabilities were observed for clonotypes shared by all four sorted-subset donors than for non-shared clonotypes. Pairwise subsampling indicated that sequencing depth was expected to affect the degree of clonotype sharing among donors. Rarefaction of sorted-subset datasets indicated incomplete sequencing despite the large sequencing depth. Across a few donors, around 5% of naive CD4, approximately 3.6% of naive CD8, around 2.1% of memory CD4, and 0.3% to 0.45% of memory CD8 clonotypes were shared. Estimated clonotype richness was generally larger for naive than for memory subsets.

The sequence derives from a young man in good health. Some clones in this sample may be carry-over from other donors' samples. Recombination linked TRBV9 to TRBJ2-6, with a tentative D gene TRBD2 over 5 matching bases. The sample taken for sequencing was naive CD8+ T cells from PBMCs. Explained via the paper, the cell subset or site label denotes: CD45RA+CCR7+. The CDR3 sequence is CASSGSSGANVLTF. The nucleotides read TGTGCCAGCAGTGGGAGCTCTGGGGCCAACGTCCTGACTTTC.